A single sample is the source of the 9 T cell receptor beta chains below, sequenced in a study of blood T cell repertoires in COVID-19. Repertoires were generated with immunoSEQ multiplex PCR, while TCRdb's copy carries only in-frame clones and drops some. The table has about 170,000 clones, about 83% seen once. Material for sequencing was peripheral blood. The receptors derive from a woman older than 75 with COVID-19, enrolled during active disease.

This sequence joins TRBV28 and TRBJ2-5, with 8 bases matching TRBD2. There are 13 residues in the CDR3. Germline CDR1 MDHEN, CDR2 SYDVKM. V lost 7 bases, J lost 5 bases, and 6 bases stayed unmatched. CDR3 sequence: CASTERGRETQYF. The CDR3 nucleotides are TGTGCCAGCACCGAGCGGGGGCGGGAGACCCAGTACTTC.

V and J are TRBV23-1 and TRBJ2-7; 11 positions agree with TRBD1. TRBV23-1 belongs to the ORF category, with a function that is uncertain. The CDR3 has 14 residues. V was clipped by 3 bases and J by 5 bases; unmatched bases: 3. CDR3 nucleotides: TGCGCCAGCAGTCAGCCGGGACAGGGGGACGAGCAGTACTTC. It is translated as CASSQPGQGDEQYF.

The sample holds one count of this clone. This chain connects TRBV9 to TRBJ2-5; 7 bases align to TRBD1. This CDR3 spans 13 amino acids. V shed 3 bases, J shed 5 bases, and the junction held 4 bases outside the gene matches. Germline V gene data show CDR1 as SGDLS and CDR2 as YYNGEE. The CDR3 DNA reads as TGTGCCAGCAGCGGACAGGGATGGGAGACCCAGTACTTC. Its translation is CASSGQGWETQYF.

This sequence joins TRBV10-3 and TRBJ1-2; D gene unclear. Trimming took 0 bases from V and 2 from J, leaving 7 bases between them. This CDR3 has 14 amino acids. The germline V gene encodes CDR1 ENHRY and CDR2 SYGVKD. The CDR3 spells CAISESRVNYGYTF. The CDR3 region has the DNA TGTGCCATCAGTGAGTCGAGGGTAAACTATGGCTACACCTTC.

This clone was counted a single time. J is TRBJ2-3 and V is TRBV29-1; TRBD1 agrees at 11 bases. Germline CDR1 reads SQVTM; CDR2 reads ANQGSEA. This CDR3 has 14 residues. V lost 6 bases, J lost 4 bases, and 6 bases stayed unmatched. In nucleotides, the CDR3 is TGCAGCGTGGTCCCGGGACAGGGGGCAGATACGCAGTATTTT. Its translation: CSVVPGQGADTQYF.

The chain carries TRBV6-2 or TRBV6-3 and TRBJ2-5; the match to TRBD2 covers 12 bases. Trimming at V came to 6 bases and at J to 5 bases, leaving 7 bases not matched to a gene. Germline loops: CDR1 MNHEY, CDR2 SVGEGT. This CDR3 has 15 amino acids. DNA of the CDR3: TGTGCCAGCAGCGACGGACTAGCGGGGTGGGAGACCCAGTACTTC. Its translation is CASSDGLAGWETQYF.

This chain joins TRBV5-5 and TRBJ1-1; possibly TRBD1 for D (6 bases). Trimming stripped 4 bases from V and 4 bases from J, with 14 bases between. CDR1 and CDR2 from the germline V gene are SGHKS and YYEKEE (reference sequence). The CDR3 totals 14 residues. For the CDR3, the DNA is TGTGCCAGCAGCGTCGGGGGGGCGAGCACTGAAGCTTTCTTT. Translated: CASSVGGASTEAFF.

This chain links TRBV5-1 with TRBJ2-5, with D possibly TRBD2 on 6 matching bases. The V gene's germline CDR1 is SGHRS and CDR2 YFSETQ. This CDR3 is 12 amino acids long. Trimming took off 4 bases at V and 2 bases at J, with 6 bases between the two ends. The CDR3, as DNA: TGCGCCAGCAGCGGGACTCAAGAGACCCAGTACTTC. Protein product: CASSGTQETQYF.

The V and J genes are TRBV18 and TRBJ2-7; 8 bases are a match to TRBD2. This CDR3 spans 15 amino acids. Germline loops: CDR1 KGHSH, CDR2 LQKENI. V dropped 6 bases and J dropped 5; count of bases not matched to a gene: 12. In DNA, the CDR3 is TGTGCCAGCTCGGAGTTTGCAGCGGGAGCCCACGAGCAGTACTTC. It is translated as CASSEFAAGAHEQYF. Using reference TRBV18 and TRBJ2-7 for the parts outside the CDR3, the full variable domain is NAGVMQNPRHLVRRRGQEARLRCSPMKGHSHVYWYRQLPEEGLKFMVYLQKENIIDESGMPKERFSAEFPKEGPSILRIQQVVRGDSAAYFCASSEFAAGAHEQYFGPGTRLTVT.